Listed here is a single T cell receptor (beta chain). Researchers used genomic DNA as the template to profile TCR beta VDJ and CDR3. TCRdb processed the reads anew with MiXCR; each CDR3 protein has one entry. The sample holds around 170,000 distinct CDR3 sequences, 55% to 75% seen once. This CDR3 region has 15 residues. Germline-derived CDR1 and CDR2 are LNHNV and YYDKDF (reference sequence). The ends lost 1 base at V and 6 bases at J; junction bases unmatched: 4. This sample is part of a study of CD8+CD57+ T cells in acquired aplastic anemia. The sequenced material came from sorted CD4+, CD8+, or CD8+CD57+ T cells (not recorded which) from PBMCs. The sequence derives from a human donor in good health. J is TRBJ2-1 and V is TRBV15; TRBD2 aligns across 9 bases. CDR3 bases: TGTGCCACCAGCAGAGCGGGACTAGCCGCCAATGAGCAGTTCTTC. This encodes CATSRAGLAANEQFF.